These T cell receptor beta chains were read from a single sample in a study of neurological immune-mediated disorders. TCRdb recomputed calls from the 5' RACE reads with MiXCR, one row per CDR3 protein. The sample lists 65,000 to 90,000 distinct CDR3 sequences, around 10% occurring once. Sequences were obtained from PBMCs. These receptors all come from a man aged 40-55 years in good health. CDR3s include the opening cysteine and the closing phenylalanine or tryptophan. A D gene is named only where the DNA matches it firmly. Clone size appears in some rows only: once, few, many, or a class for an expanded clone.

>TRBJ2-5|.|many|TRBV29-1
TGCAGCGTTCCGGGGGGCGCCGGGGAAGAGACCCAGTACTTC
CSVPGGAGEETQYF
>TRBJ2-3|.|many|TRBV15
TGTGCCACCAGCAGGCAGATGGGTACAGATACGCAGTATTTT
CATSRQMGTDTQYF
>TRBJ2-1|TRBD2|many|TRBV29-1
TGCAGCGTTGTGGAGACTAGCGTATCCAATGAGCTGTTCTTC
CSVVETSVSNELFF
>TRBJ1-2|.|few|TRBV5-1
TGCGCCAGCAGCTCGACCCCGGCATCTTTTGAGGGCTACACCTTC
CASSSTPASFEGYTF
>TRBJ2-2|.|many|TRBV5-1
TGCGCCAGCAGCGTGACAGGTCAGAACACCGGGGAGCTGTTTTTT
CASSVTGQNTGELFF
>TRBJ2-7|.|.|TRBV7-8
TGTGCCAGCCGGCATAGCGAGGTCGGCTCCTACGAGCAGTACTTC
CASRHSEVGSYEQYF
>TRBJ1-2|.|many|TRBV29-1
TGCAGCGTTGAGGGGTTCTGGGGCTACACCTTC
CSVEGFWGYTF
>TRBJ2-7|.|many|TRBV27
TGTGCCAGCAGTGGTAGGAGACAGACCTACGAGCAGTACTTC
CASSGRRQTYEQYF
>TRBJ1-3|.|many|TRBV5-1
TGCGCCAGCAGCTTGGACAGCCGCTCTGGAAACACCATATATTTT
CASSLDSRSGNTIYF
>TRBJ2-1|.|many|TRBV5-1
TGCGCCAGCAGCTTGAGCGTCGGGCTCAATGAGCAGTTCTTC
CASSLSVGLNEQFF
>TRBJ2-3|TRBD2|many|TRBV5-1
TGCGCCAGCAGCTTGGATGGCGGGAGGGCGGGAGATACGCAGTATTTT
CASSLDGGRAGDTQYF
>TRBJ2-7|TRBD1|many|TRBV6-5
TGTGCCAGCACCCACTCGCAGGGGGCAGGCGAGCAGTACTTC
CASTHSQGAGEQYF
>TRBJ2-3|TRBD2|many|TRBV7-3
TGTGCCAGCAGCGGGGGGGGCACAGATACGCAGTATTTT
CASSGGGTDTQYF
>TRBJ1-1|.|many|TRBV20-1
TGCAGTGCTCCGGCCCCCTACAGGGTCGGGGACACTGAAGCTTTCTTT
CSAPAPYRVGDTEAFF